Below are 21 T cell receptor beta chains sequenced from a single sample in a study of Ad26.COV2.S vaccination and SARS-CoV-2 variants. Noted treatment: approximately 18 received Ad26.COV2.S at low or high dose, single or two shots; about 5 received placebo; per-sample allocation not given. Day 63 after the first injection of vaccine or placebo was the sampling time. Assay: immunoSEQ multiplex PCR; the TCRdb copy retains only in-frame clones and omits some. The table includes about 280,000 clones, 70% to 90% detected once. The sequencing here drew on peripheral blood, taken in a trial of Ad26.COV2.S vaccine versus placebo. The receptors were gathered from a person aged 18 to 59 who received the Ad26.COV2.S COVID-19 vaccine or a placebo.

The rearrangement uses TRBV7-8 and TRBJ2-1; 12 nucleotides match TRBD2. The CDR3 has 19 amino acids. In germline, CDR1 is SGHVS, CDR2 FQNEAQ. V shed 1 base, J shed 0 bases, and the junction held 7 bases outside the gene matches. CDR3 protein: CASSLVASGGASSYNEQFF. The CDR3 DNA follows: TGTGCCAGCAGCTTAGTTGCTAGCGGGGGGGCGAGCTCCTACAATGAGCAGTTCTTC.

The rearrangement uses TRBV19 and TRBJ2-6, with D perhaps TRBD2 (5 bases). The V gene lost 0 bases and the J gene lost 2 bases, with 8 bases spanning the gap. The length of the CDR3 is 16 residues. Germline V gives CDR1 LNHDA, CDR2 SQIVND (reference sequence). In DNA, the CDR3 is TGTGCCAGTAGTATAGACGGAGGCCCTGGGGCCAACGTCCTGACTTTC. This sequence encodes CASSIDGGPGANVLTF.

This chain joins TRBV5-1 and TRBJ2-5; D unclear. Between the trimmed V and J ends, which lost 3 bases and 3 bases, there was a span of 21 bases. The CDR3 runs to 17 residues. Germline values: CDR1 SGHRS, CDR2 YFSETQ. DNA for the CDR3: TGCGCCAGCAGCTCCGCGCCAAATTCCGGGCCTAAAGAGACCCAGTACTTC. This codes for CASSSAPNSGPKETQYF.

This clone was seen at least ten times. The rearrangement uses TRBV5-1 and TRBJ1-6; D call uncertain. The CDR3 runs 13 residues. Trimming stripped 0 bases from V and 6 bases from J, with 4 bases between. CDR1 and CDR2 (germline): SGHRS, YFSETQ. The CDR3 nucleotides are TGCGCCAGCAGCTTGGGTGGTAATTCACCCCTCCACTTT. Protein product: CASSLGGNSPLHF.

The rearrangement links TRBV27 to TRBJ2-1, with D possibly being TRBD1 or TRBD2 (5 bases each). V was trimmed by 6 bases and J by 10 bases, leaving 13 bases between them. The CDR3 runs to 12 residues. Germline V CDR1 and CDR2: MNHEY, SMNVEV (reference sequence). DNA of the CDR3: TGTGCCAGCAGAATGGGGGAGCGGGAGCAGTTCTTC. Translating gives CASRMGEREQFF.

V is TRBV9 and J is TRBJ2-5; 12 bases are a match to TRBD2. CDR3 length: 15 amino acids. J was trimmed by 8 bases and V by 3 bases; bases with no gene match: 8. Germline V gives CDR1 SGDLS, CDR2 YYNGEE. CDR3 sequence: CASSAVPSGGATQYF. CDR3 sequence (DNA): TGTGCCAGCAGCGCCGTTCCTAGCGGGGGGGCAACCCAGTACTTC.

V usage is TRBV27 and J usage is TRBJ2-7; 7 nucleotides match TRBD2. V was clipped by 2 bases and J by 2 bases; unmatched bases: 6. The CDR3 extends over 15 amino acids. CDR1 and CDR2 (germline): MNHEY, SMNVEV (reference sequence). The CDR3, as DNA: TGTGCCAGCAGTTTAGCGGGAGAGGGCCCCTACGAGCAGTACTTC. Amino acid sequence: CASSLAGEGPYEQYF.

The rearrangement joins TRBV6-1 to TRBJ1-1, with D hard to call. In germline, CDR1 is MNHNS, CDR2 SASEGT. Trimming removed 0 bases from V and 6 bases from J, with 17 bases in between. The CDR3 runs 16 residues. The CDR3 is CASSEAGGITAAEAFF. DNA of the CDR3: TGTGCCAGCAGTGAAGCCGGCGGGATAACCGCTGCTGAAGCTTTCTTT.

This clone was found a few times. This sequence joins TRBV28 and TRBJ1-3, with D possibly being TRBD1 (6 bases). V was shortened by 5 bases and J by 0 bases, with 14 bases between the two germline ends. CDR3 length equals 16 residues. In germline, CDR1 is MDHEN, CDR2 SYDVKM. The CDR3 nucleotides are TGTGCCAGCAGTCCACCAGGGGACGGCTCTGGAAACACCATATATTTT. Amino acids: CASSPPGDGSGNTIYF.

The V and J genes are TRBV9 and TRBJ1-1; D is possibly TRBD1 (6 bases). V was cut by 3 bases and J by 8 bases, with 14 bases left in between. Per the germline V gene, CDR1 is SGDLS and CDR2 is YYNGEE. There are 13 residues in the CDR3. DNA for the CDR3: TGTGCCAGCAGCGCCTTACAGGGTAGAGAAGCTTTCTTT. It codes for CASSALQGREAFF.

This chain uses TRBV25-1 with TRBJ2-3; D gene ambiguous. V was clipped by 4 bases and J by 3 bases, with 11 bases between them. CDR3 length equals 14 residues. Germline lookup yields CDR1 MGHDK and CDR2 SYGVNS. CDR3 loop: CASSGEGITDTQYF. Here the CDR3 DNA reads TGTGCCAGCAGTGGTGAAGGGATAACAGATACGCAGTATTTT.

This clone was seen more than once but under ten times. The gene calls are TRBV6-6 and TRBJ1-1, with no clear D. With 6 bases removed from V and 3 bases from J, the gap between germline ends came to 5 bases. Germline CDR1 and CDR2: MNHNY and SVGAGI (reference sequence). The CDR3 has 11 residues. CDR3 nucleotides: TGTGCCAGCAGGTTCGACACTGAAGCTTTCTTT. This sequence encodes CASRFDTEAFF.

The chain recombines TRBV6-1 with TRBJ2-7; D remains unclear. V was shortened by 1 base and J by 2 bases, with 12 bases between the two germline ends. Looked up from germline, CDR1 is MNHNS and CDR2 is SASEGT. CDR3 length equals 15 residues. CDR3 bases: TGTGCCAGCAGTGAAGGTTTGGGTGGCCCCTACGAGCAGTACTTC. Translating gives CASSEGLGGPYEQYF.

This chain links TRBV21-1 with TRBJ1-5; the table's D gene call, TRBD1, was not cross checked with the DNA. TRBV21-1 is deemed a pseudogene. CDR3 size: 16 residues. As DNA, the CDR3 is TGTGCCAGCAGCAAATGGGGGACAGTTAGCAATCAGCCCCAGCATTTT. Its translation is CASSKWGTVSNQPQHF.

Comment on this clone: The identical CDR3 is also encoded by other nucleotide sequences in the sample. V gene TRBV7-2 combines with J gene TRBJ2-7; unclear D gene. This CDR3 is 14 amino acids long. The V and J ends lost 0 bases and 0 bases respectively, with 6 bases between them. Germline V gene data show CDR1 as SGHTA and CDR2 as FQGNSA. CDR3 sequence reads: CASSLALFSYEQYF. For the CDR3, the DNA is TGTGCCAGCAGCTTAGCTCTTTTCTCCTACGAGCAGTACTTC.

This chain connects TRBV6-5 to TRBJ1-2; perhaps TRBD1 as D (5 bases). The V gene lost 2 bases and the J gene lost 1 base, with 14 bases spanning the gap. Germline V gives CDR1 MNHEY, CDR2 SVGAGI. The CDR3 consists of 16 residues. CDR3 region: CASSYRWTPLNYGYTF. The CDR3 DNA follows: TGTGCCAGCAGTTACCGGTGGACACCCCTTAACTATGGCTACACCTTC.

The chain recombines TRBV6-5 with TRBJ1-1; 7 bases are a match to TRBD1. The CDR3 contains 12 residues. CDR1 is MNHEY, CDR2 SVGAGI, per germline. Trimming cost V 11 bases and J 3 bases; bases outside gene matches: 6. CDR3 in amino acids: CAVTGVDTEAFF. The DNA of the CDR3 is TGTGCCGTTACAGGGGTGGACACTGAAGCTTTCTTT.

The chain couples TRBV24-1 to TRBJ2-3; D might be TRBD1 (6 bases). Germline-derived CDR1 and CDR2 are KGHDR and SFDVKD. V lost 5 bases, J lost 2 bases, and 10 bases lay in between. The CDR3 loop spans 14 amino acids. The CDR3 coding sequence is TGTGCCACCAGTGCAGGGGAAATCACAGATACGCAGTATTTT. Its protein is CATSAGEITDTQYF.

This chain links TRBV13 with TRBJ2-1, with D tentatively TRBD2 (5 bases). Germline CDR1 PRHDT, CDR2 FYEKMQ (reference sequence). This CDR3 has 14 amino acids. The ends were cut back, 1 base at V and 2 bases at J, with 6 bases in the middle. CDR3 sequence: CASSLDGTYNEQFF. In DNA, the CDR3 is TGTGCCAGCAGCTTAGACGGGACCTACAATGAGCAGTTCTTC.

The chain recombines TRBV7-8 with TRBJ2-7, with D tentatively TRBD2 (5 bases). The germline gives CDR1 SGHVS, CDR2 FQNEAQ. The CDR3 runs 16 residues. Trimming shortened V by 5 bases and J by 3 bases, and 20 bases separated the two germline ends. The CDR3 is CASSPSGQRAYYEQYF. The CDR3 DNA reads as TGTGCCAGCAGCCCCTCCGGGCAGAGGGCCTACTACGAGCAGTACTTC.

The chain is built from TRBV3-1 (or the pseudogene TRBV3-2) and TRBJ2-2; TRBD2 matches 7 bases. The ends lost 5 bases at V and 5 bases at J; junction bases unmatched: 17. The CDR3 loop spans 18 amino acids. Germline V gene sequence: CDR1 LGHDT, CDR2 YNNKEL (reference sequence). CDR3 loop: CASSLVGLVGGRTGELFF. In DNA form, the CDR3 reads TGTGCCAGCAGCTTAGTAGGGCTCGTGGGAGGGCGGACCGGGGAGCTGTTTTTT.